This entry is about one TCR beta chain. Its antigen has not been determined. A read error may produce the germline difference seen at one junction end. Its CDR3 holds 11 amino acids, cysteine through phenylalanine. This entry keeps only the CDR3 DNA: 33 bases, framed from base 1. Reading the germline V gene gives CDR1 MGHRA and CDR2 YSYEKL. The sample comes from a study of STAT5B mutations in CD4+ large granular lymphocyte leukemia (dated 2022 in TCRdb). With respect to the entire study: Among healthy controls, the CDR3 'QG' motif was associated with a particular HLA allele. The study compared the TCRbeta repertoires of patients with CD4+ T-cell large granular lymphocyte leukemia against those of healthy blood donors. Flow cytometry performed on FACSCanto II or FACSVerse showed that the purified fractions had more than 95% purity among lymphocytes.

Beyond this particular receptor, the publication reports: Greater clonality appeared to be present in CD4-sorted patient repertoires than in healthy CD4+ repertoires, and the difference was retained after the putative leukemic clones were removed. Each patient's main leukemic clonotypes were private, but 25% of these clonotypes showed up at low frequency in the non-leukemic repertoires of other patients. Enrichment of TRBV06-family usage was observed among the top patient clones (8/27) relative to healthy controls (2/35). Data were not HLA-matched; higher clonality in CD4+ versus CD8+ T-LGLL could reflect the relatively small sample size.

Buffy coats from around 37 blood donors, supplied by the Finnish Red Cross blood service, were used as healthy controls. All TCR-sequenced material derived from peripheral blood: patient blood samples and healthy donor buffy coats. Peripheral blood mononuclear cells were isolated by Ficoll-Hypaque gradient centrifugation. CD4+ cells were magnetically purified from the buffy coats of healthy controls. The Gentra Puregene Cell and Tissue kit was used to extract genomic DNA, and a Qubit 2.0 fluorometer was used to measure the amount of genomic DNA. The immunoSEQ assay at survey resolution was applied to genomic DNA for sequencing of TCRbeta rearrangements. The authors' pipeline ran thus. In the TCR sequencing data, the lowest productive clonotype frequency that could be detected was 2.59 x 10-5. Analyses included only productive TCRbeta rearrangements, meaning complete and in-frame sequences. Sample clonality was computed as Simpson clonality in the immunoSEQ Analyzer version 3.0. Clones were binned by frequency as very rare, small, medium, large (1-20%) or hyperexpanded (>20%). OLGA 1.2.3 estimated generation probabilities, VDJtools produced V-gene circos plots, VDJdb was queried for specificities, and GLIPH identified CDR3 motifs. What TCRdb holds here is the immuneACCESS table cut down to in-frame rearrangements. Part of the clones is not present; checked against another copy, under half of the missing clones reflect an unresolved V gene, and the others are unexplained. V, J and clone size are those of that table, while D and trimming were read from the DNA. This sample gives more than 30,000 clones in total; around 66% of them show up just once. Clones ranked in the top ten supply roughly 0.43% of the sample.

The rearranged chain carries TRBV4-1 and TRBJ2-7; the D gene is tentatively TRBD1 or TRBD2, each matching 5 bases. What was sequenced was CD4+ T cells from blood buffy coats. This receptor was taken from a human donor in good health. The nucleotide sequence reads TGCGCCAGCAGCCGGGACGGACCACCTTCATTC. This encodes CASSRDGPPSF.